A single sample is the source of the 27 T cell receptor beta chains below, sequenced in a study of Graves' ophthalmopathy and Graves' hyperthyroidism. RNA transcripts served as template for amplifying TCR beta CDR3 sequences. First-round RT-PCR with HTBI primers preceded a second-round multiplex PCR. Via MiXCR, TCRdb re-called the multiplex PCR reads, giving one row per CDR3 protein. The sample holds 650,000 to 800,000 distinct CDR3 sequences, about two fifths seen once. The sample taken for sequencing was peripheral blood. Receptors were obtained from an adult man with Graves' ophthalmopathy.

In the case of this clonotype: Its ends do not fully match the called genes, so a read error is possible. The rearrangement uses TRBV10-3 and TRBJ1-2; perhaps TRBD1 as D (5 bases). The germline V gene has CDR1 ENHRY and CDR2 SYGVKD. This CDR3 is built from 14 residues. The CDR3 here is CATSGEGPRVSYTF. CDR3 DNA: TGTGCCACCAGTGGAGAGGGGCCACGAGTCAGCTACACCTTC.

There are many counts of this clonotype. J is TRBJ1-4 and V is TRBV20-1; TRBD1 matches 10 bases. Trimming removed 0 bases from V and 6 bases from J; junction bases left unmatched: 4. CDR3 length equals 15 residues. Germline V gene lookup returns CDR1 DFQATT and CDR2 SNEGSKA (reference sequence). The CDR3 loop is CSARDVGTGDEKLFF. CDR3 DNA sequence: TGCAGTGCTAGAGACGTTGGGACAGGGGATGAAAAACTGTTTTTT.

This clonotype was seen ten or more times. The genes are TRBV10-3 and TRBJ1-2, with 9 bases lining up with TRBD1. The V gene end was trimmed by 8 bases and the J gene end by 6 bases; junction bases not matched to a gene: 4. The CDR3 is made up of 12 amino acids. Germline V gene sequence: CDR1 ENHRY, CDR2 SYGVKD. In nucleotides, the CDR3 is TGTGCCATCGGGACAGGGTCGGATGGCTACACCTTC. Translated: CAIGTGSDGYTF.

This clonotype was seen many times. The rearrangement links TRBV11-2 to TRBJ2-7, with D perhaps TRBD2 (6 bases). The CDR3 contains 14 residues. Germline CDR1 and CDR2: SGHAT and FQNNGV. The V gene lost 0 bases and the J gene lost 4 bases, with 10 bases spanning the gap. The CDR3 reads CASSLDRAGYEQYF. The CDR3, as DNA: TGTGCCAGCAGCTTAGATCGTGCGGGATACGAGCAGTACTTC.

The chain recombines TRBV30 with TRBJ2-5; D is perhaps TRBD1 (5 bases). The CDR3 is made up of 12 amino acids. Deletions cut 3 bases from V and 3 bases from J, with 8 bases between. Germline lookup yields CDR1 GTSNPN and CDR2 SVGIG (reference sequence). The CDR3 here is CAWREQEETQYF. The CDR3 coding sequence is TGTGCCTGGAGGGAACAGGAAGAGACCCAGTACTTC.

The chain couples TRBV6-2 or TRBV6-3 to TRBJ1-2; D is uncertain. Germline lookup yields CDR1 MNHEY and CDR2 SVGEGT. The CDR3 consists of 13 residues. The germline V and J ends were trimmed by 2 bases and 4 bases, with 8 bases remaining between them. CDR3 DNA sequence: TGTGCCAGCAGTTACGTACCGAGCTATGGCTACACCTTC. Protein product: CASSYVPSYGYTF.

V is TRBV11-3 and J is TRBJ2-1; D ambiguous. The CDR3 has 13 amino acids. Germline-derived CDR1 and CDR2 are SGHNT and YENEEA. V lost 5 bases and J 7 bases, leaving 12 bases between the germline ends. This CDR3 reads CASSHNNGNEQFF. The CDR3 DNA reads TGTGCCAGCAGCCATAATAACGGGAATGAGCAGTTCTTC.

This clonotype was detected ten times or more. The genes are TRBV20-1 and TRBJ1-4; D may be TRBD1 (6 bases). The CDR3 covers 14 residues. Germline loops: CDR1 DFQATT, CDR2 SNEGSKA (reference sequence). V dropped 5 bases and J dropped 8 bases, with 18 bases sitting between them. CDR3 coding DNA: TGCAGTGCTGACTACAGGGCAGAGGAGGAAAAACTGTTTTTT. Protein sequence: CSADYRAEEEKLFF.

This clonotype has a count of ten or more. The genes are TRBV7-8 and TRBJ2-7; 7 bases line up with TRBD1. Trimming at V came to 5 bases and at J to 0 bases, leaving 4 bases not matched to a gene. Germline values: CDR1 SGHVS, CDR2 FQNEAQ. The CDR3 is made up of 14 amino acids. CDR3 coding DNA: TGTGCCAGCAGCGGGGACAGCAGCTCCTACGAGCAGTACTTC. It encodes CASSGDSSSYEQYF.

The chain is built from TRBV29-1 and TRBJ1-1; 7 nucleotides agree with TRBD1. J was trimmed by 8 bases and V by 7 bases; bases with no gene match: 19. This CDR3 has 15 residues. Per the germline V gene, CDR1 is SQVTM and CDR2 is ANQGSEA. The CDR3 protein is CSGRQGRSNPFEAFF. Here the CDR3 DNA reads TGCAGCGGTCGACAGGGTCGGTCGAACCCTTTCGAAGCTTTCTTT. The variable domain in full, completed from reference TRBV29-1 and TRBJ1-1, reads SAVISQKPSRDICQRGTSLTIQCQVDSQVTMMFWYRQQPGQSLTLIATANQGSEATYESGFVIDKFPISRPNLTFSTLTVSNMSPEDSSIYLCSGRQGRSNPFEAFFGQGTRLTVV.

This rearrangement joins TRBV30 to TRBJ1-2; no clear D gene. CDR1 and CDR2 (germline): GTSNPN, SVGIG (reference sequence). CDR3 size: 13 residues. Deletions cut 3 bases from V and 5 bases from J, with 13 bases between. The chain's CDR3 is CAWRPGDSYGYTF. CDR3 coding DNA: TGTGCCTGGAGACCAGGAGATAGTTATGGCTACACCTTC.

This clonotype was seen at least ten times. This chain joins TRBV7-8 and TRBJ2-7; no definite D call. From germline, CDR1 is SGHVS and CDR2 FQNEAQ. Trimming removed 1 base from V and 3 bases from J, with 7 bases in between. CDR3 length: 13 amino acids. Written as DNA, the CDR3 is TGTGCCAGCAGCTTAGGACGGGTCTACGAGCAGTACTTC. Translated: CASSLGRVYEQYF.

This clonotype was observed at least ten times. The rearrangement uses TRBV5-1 and TRBJ2-7, with D unclear. The germline V and J ends were trimmed by 0 bases and 2 bases, with 6 bases remaining between them. The CDR3 extends over 13 amino acids. The germline CDR1 and CDR2 sequences are SGHRS and YFSETQ. CDR3 loop: CASSLGMAYEQYF. The CDR3 DNA is TGCGCCAGCAGCTTGGGCATGGCCTACGAGCAGTACTTC.

As to this clonotype: A single base separates this from a much larger clone, so it may be a read error. The V call is TRBV9, the J call TRBJ1-1, with D possibly matching TRBD1 (6 bases). Germline-derived CDR1 and CDR2 are SGDLS and YYNGEE. The CDR3 loop spans 15 amino acids. Trimming shortened V by 3 bases and J by 6 bases, and 18 bases separated the two germline ends. The CDR3 protein is CASSGSGGLGAEAFF. The CDR3 nucleotides read TGTGCCAGCAGCGGAAGTGGGGGGCTGGGTGCTGAAGCTTTCTTT.

The rearrangement uses TRBV24-1 and TRBJ1-2; unclear D gene. CDR3 length: 11 residues. Germline CDR1 is KGHDR and CDR2 is SFDVKD. Between the trimmed V and J ends, which lost 7 bases and 7 bases, there was a span of 9 bases. The CDR3 spells CATRVPRGYTF. The DNA for the CDR3 is TGTGCCACCAGGGTCCCACGTGGCTACACCTTC.

Comments on this clonotype: A much larger clone lies a single base off, so this may be a read error. The rearrangement joins TRBV20-1 to TRBJ1-2; D unclear. CDR1 DFQATT and CDR2 SNEGSKA come from the germline V gene (reference sequence). This CDR3 comprises 11 residues. The CDR3 sequence is CSARGAPGYIF. CDR3 nucleotides: TGCAGTGCTAGAGGAGCGCCGGGCTACATCTTC.

This clonotype was recorded at least ten times. The chain links TRBV2 to TRBJ2-2; a weak D match, TRBD1 (5 bases). The ends were cut back, 4 bases at V and 6 bases at J, with 12 bases in the middle. This CDR3 has 14 amino acids. From germline, CDR1 is SNHLY and CDR2 FYNNEI. The CDR3 sequence is CASSVPGLAGELFF. CDR3 coding DNA: TGTGCCAGCAGTGTCCCAGGGTTGGCCGGGGAGCTGTTTTTT.

This clonotype was seen at least ten times. The chain carries TRBV20-1 and TRBJ1-1; D is uncertain. V lost 3 bases, J lost 0 bases, and 5 bases lay in between. This CDR3 comprises 12 residues. CDR1 is DFQATT, CDR2 SNEGSKA, per germline (reference sequence). CDR3: CSASPMNTEAFF. CDR3 nucleotide sequence: TGCAGTGCTAGTCCCATGAACACTGAAGCTTTCTTT.

In its sample, this clonotype was seen many times. V usage is TRBV19 and J usage is TRBJ1-6; possible D gene TRBD1, 5 bases. Germline-derived CDR1 and CDR2 are LNHDA and SQIVND (reference sequence). Trimming pared 3 bases from V and 9 bases from J, leaving 12 bases between. CDR3 length: 14 amino acids. CDR3 DNA: TGTGCCAGTAGTATTACAGGACTGGGTTCACCCCTCCACTTT. It codes for CASSITGLGSPLHF.

This clonotype showed up many times. This chain connects TRBV9 to TRBJ1-1; no definite D call. In germline, CDR1 is SGDLS, CDR2 YYNGEE. Trimming took 3 bases from V and 8 from J, leaving 14 bases between them. The CDR3 has 13 amino acids. CDR3 nucleotide sequence: TGTGCCAGCAGCGGGAACAATGCTAGGGAAGCTTTCTTT. It is translated as CASSGNNAREAFF.

This clonotype was counted many times. This rearrangement joins TRBV5-1 to TRBJ2-5, with 9 bases identical to TRBD1. V lost 3 bases, J lost 0 bases, and 3 bases stayed unmatched. The CDR3 sequence is 15 residues long. Germline CDR1 and CDR2: SGHRS and YFSETQ. This CDR3 reads CASSWGQGYQETQYF. Written as DNA, the CDR3 is TGCGCCAGCAGCTGGGGACAGGGCTACCAAGAGACCCAGTACTTC.

Note on this clonotype: A read error is possible here, since a much larger clone lies one base away. In nucleotides, the CDR3 is TGTGCCAGCAGCTCCCGGGACGCGGAGACCCAGGACTTC. This sequence encodes CASSSRDAETQDF. This chain uses TRBV5-4 with TRBJ2-5, with D possibly called TRBD1 or TRBD2 (5 bases each). There are 13 residues in the CDR3. CDR1 and CDR2 (germline): SGHNT, YYREEE (reference sequence).

This clonotype occurred a few times. The CDR3 nucleotides are TGTGCCAGCAGCTTACTAGGGCAGGGGGCCGCCGGGGAGCTGTTTTTT. Protein sequence: CASSLLGQGAAGELFF. The V and J genes are TRBV7-3 and TRBJ2-2, with 8 bases aligning to TRBD1. The CDR3 length is 16 residues. Germline values: CDR1 SGHTA, CDR2 FQGTGA. The ends lost 2 bases at V and 6 bases at J; junction bases unmatched: 8.

This clonotype was recorded many times. The rearrangement uses TRBV12-3 or TRBV12-4 and TRBJ1-6; no definite D call. Trimming took 3 bases from V and 9 from J, leaving 12 bases between them. The CDR3 is 14 residues long. In DNA form, the CDR3 reads TGTGCCAGCAGTTTGGCTAGGGCTAGTTCACCCCTCCACTTT. Protein: CASSLARASSPLHF.

This clonotype was seen at least ten times. The chain recombines TRBV12-3 or TRBV12-4 with TRBJ1-2; D is ambiguous. V was cut by 6 bases and J by 3 bases, with 8 bases left in between. This CDR3 has 12 amino acids. The CDR3: CASSSIDYGYTF. The CDR3 DNA reads as TGTGCCAGCAGCTCCATCGACTATGGCTACACCTTC.

This clonotype was counted at least ten times. This chain connects TRBV25-1 to TRBJ2-2; no reliable D call. Trimming removed 4 bases from V and 0 bases from J, with 9 bases in between. This CDR3 comprises 15 residues. In germline, CDR1 is MGHDK, CDR2 SYGVNS. The CDR3 nucleotides read TGTGCCAGCAGTGGTTTAGCCGCGAACACCGGGGAGCTGTTTTTT. Amino acid sequence: CASSGLAANTGELFF.

This clonotype was seen at least ten times. The chain joins TRBV7-3 to TRBJ1-6; 9 bases match TRBD1. In germline, CDR1 is SGHTA, CDR2 FQGTGA. The CDR3 totals 15 residues. J lost 6 bases, V lost 3 bases, and 3 bases had no gene match. DNA of the CDR3: TGTGCCAGCAGCTTTGGGGGACAGGGTAATTCACCCCTCCACTTT. Its protein is CASSFGGQGNSPLHF.